The 20 T cell receptor beta chains presented below share a single source sample, sequenced in a study of T cells in Graves' hyperthyroidism and ophthalmopathy. TCR beta CDR3 sequences were amplified from RNA transcripts. In the first-round RT-PCR of the TCR CDR3, the HTBI primer set was used. TCRdb processed the multiplex PCR reads anew with MiXCR; each CDR3 protein has one entry. Among 400,000 to 450,000 distinct CDR3 sequences listed, roughly 14% were seen once. Material for sequencing was blood. These receptors all come from a man younger than 35 with Graves' ophthalmopathy.

This clonotype was recorded at least ten times. The chain combines TRBV7-3 with TRBJ2-5; perhaps TRBD2 as D (8 bases). Trimming took 4 bases from V and 4 from J, leaving 19 bases between them. CDR3 length: 16 residues. Germline values: CDR1 SGHTA, CDR2 FQGTGA. CDR3 DNA: TGTGCCAGCAGCTCCGGCGGACAGGCGGGGGGAGAGACCCAGTACTTC. As protein: CASSSGGQAGGETQYF.

CDR3 DNA sequence: TGTGCCACGAGTCATTACAATGAGCAGTTCTTC. Translation: CATSHYNEQFF. The chain employs TRBV24-1 and TRBJ2-1; D remains unclear. Germline V gene lookup returns CDR1 KGHDR and CDR2 SFDVKD. Trimming took off 10 bases at V and 4 bases at J, with 7 bases between the two ends. CDR3 length: 11 residues.

This clonotype showed up many times. The V gene is TRBV27, the J gene TRBJ1-4; D is ambiguous. This CDR3 has 14 amino acids. V dropped 4 bases and J dropped 4 bases, with 10 bases sitting between them. The germline gives CDR1 MNHEY, CDR2 SMNVEV (reference sequence). The CDR3 loop is CASSSQPFNEKLFF. In DNA form, the CDR3 reads TGTGCCAGCAGTTCCCAGCCTTTTAATGAAAAACTGTTTTTT. The full variable domain, completed using reference TRBV27 and TRBJ1-4, is EAQVTQNPRYLITVTGKKLTVTCSQNMNHEYMSWYRQDPGLGLRQIYYSMNVEVTDKGDVPEGYKVSRKEKRNFPLILESPSPNQTSLYFCASSSQPFNEKLFFGSGTQLSVL.

The genes are TRBV12-3 or TRBV12-4 and TRBJ1-2, with a tentative D call TRBD1 (5 bases). This CDR3 region has 15 residues. Trimming stripped 1 base from V and 3 bases from J, with 12 bases between. The CDR3 nucleotides are TGTGCCAGCAGTTTAGGGTCAGGGTCGCACTATGGCTACACCTTC. Protein: CASSLGSGSHYGYTF.

Comment on this clonotype: The junction departs from germline at one end; a sequencing error may be responsible. The V and J genes are TRBV3-1 and TRBJ2-2; possibly TRBD2 for D (6 bases). The CDR3 totals 15 residues. The germline V gene has CDR1 LGHDT and CDR2 YNNKEL (reference sequence). The CDR3 sequence is CASSRTEGNAGELFF. The DNA for the CDR3 is TGTGCCAGCAGCCGCACGGAGGGGAACGCCGGGGAGCTGTTTTTT.

This clonotype was counted at least ten times. V is TRBV10-3 and J is TRBJ1-5, with D tentatively TRBD1 (5 bases). Trimming removed 2 bases from V and 3 bases from J, with 8 bases in between. This CDR3 is built from 14 residues. In germline, CDR1 is ENHRY, CDR2 SYGVKD. The CDR3 is CAISEDRFNQPQHF. The CDR3, as DNA: TGTGCCATCAGTGAGGACAGATTCAATCAGCCCCAGCATTTT.

This clonotype was observed at least ten times. The chain couples TRBV24-1 to TRBJ2-7; D call uncertain. CDR1 is KGHDR, CDR2 SFDVKD, per germline. V lost 6 bases, J lost 7 bases, and 15 bases lay in between. This CDR3 is built from 13 residues. CDR3 DNA: TGTGCCACCAGTTTGAGCCTCGGAGTAGAGCAGTACTTC. This gives the protein CATSLSLGVEQYF.

The V call is TRBV4-1, the J call TRBJ2-5; 10 nucleotides agree with TRBD2. The V and J ends lost 0 bases and 5 bases, in that order; junction bases with no gene match: 9. The length of the CDR3 is 17 residues. Germline CDR1 MGHRA, CDR2 YSYEKL. The CDR3 nucleotides are TGCGCCAGCAGCCAAGATCCAGCGGGAGGGCCGGAGGAGACCCAGTACTTC. It yields the protein CASSQDPAGGPEETQYF.

V gene TRBV12-3 or TRBV12-4 combines with J gene TRBJ1-2; TRBD1 might be the D (5 bases). V lost 4 bases and J lost 7, with 10 bases in between. The CDR3 spans 12 residues. This CDR3 is CASSWSGPGYTF. CDR3 DNA: TGTGCCAGCAGTTGGTCGGGACCTGGCTACACCTTC.

This clonotype has a count of ten or more. The chain recombines TRBV6-2 or TRBV6-3 with TRBJ2-3; TRBD2 agrees at 15 bases. The germline V gene has CDR1 MNHEY and CDR2 SVGEGT. This CDR3 spans 19 amino acids. J gave up 6 bases and V 2 bases, and 12 bases lay outside the gene matches. The CDR3 protein is CASSYGLAGGPDLADTQYF. Here the CDR3 DNA reads TGTGCCAGCAGTTACGGACTAGCGGGGGGGCCTGATCTGGCGGATACGCAGTATTTT.

This clonotype occurred many times. This rearrangement joins TRBV18 to TRBJ2-5; D not certain. The CDR3 length is 14 residues. Germline V gene sequence: CDR1 KGHSH, CDR2 LQKENI. The V gene lost 1 base and the J gene lost 0 bases, with 6 bases spanning the gap. CDR3 residues: CASSPQANQETQYF. Written as DNA, the CDR3 is TGTGCCAGCTCACCACAGGCAAACCAAGAGACCCAGTACTTC.

V and J are TRBV5-1 and TRBJ1-6, with 9 bases that match TRBD1. V dropped 4 bases and J dropped 7; count of bases not matched to a gene: 3. Germline V gives CDR1 SGHRS, CDR2 YFSETQ. CDR3 length: 14 amino acids. This CDR3 reads CASSEDRGNSPLHF. The DNA of the CDR3 is TGCGCCAGCAGCGAGGACAGGGGCAATTCACCCCTCCACTTT.

This clonotype was detected ten times or more. The rearrangement uses TRBV11-2 and TRBJ2-1, with unresolved D. Germline CDR1 and CDR2: SGHAT and FQNNGV. Trimming shortened V by 4 bases and J by 8 bases, and 6 bases separated the two germline ends. The CDR3 is made up of 11 amino acids. CDR3 protein: CASSWADEQFF. As DNA, the CDR3 is TGTGCCAGCAGCTGGGCCGATGAGCAGTTCTTC.

This clonotype was counted many times. The chain couples TRBV27 to TRBJ1-1; TRBD1 matches at 7 bases. The CDR3 contains 15 residues. The germline V gene has CDR1 MNHEY and CDR2 SMNVEV (reference sequence). V shed 6 bases, J shed 4 bases, and the junction held 11 bases outside the gene matches. CDR3 sequence (DNA): TGTGCCAGCAGGTTGACAGGGACCCTTAGCACTGAAGCTTTCTTT. It codes for CASRLTGTLSTEAFF.

This clonotype has at least ten counts. V gene TRBV2 combines with J gene TRBJ1-2, with D unclear. Germline V gene sequence: CDR1 SNHLY, CDR2 FYNNEI. The CDR3 length is 11 residues. Trimming shortened V by 6 bases and J by 5 bases, and 7 bases separated the two germline ends. In nucleotides, the CDR3 is TGTGCCAGCAGCCAGGTTTATGGCTACACCTTC. Translated, it gives CASSQVYGYTF.

This clonotype was found many times. This chain links TRBV7-9 with TRBJ2-1; 9 bases are a match to TRBD1. There are 15 residues in the CDR3. In germline, CDR1 is SEHNR, CDR2 FQNEAQ (reference sequence). Losses at the gene ends were 3 bases for V and 3 bases for J; bases not matched to a gene: 3. CDR3 bases: TGTGCCAGCAGCTTCTGGACAGGGGACTACAATGAGCAGTTCTTC. This translates into CASSFWTGDYNEQFF. Full variable domain (missing parts from reference TRBV7-9 and TRBJ2-1): DTGVSQNPRHKITKRGQNVTFRCDPISEHNRLYWYRQTLGQGPEFLTYFQNEAQLEKSRLLSDRFSAERPKGSFSTLEIQRTEQGDSAMYLCASSFWTGDYNEQFFGPGTRLTVL.

In its sample, this clonotype was seen many times. The J gene is TRBJ1-1, the V gene TRBV11-2; D is undetermined. This CDR3 is built from 12 residues. Trimming took off 3 bases at V and 3 bases at J, with 5 bases between the two ends. Per germline, CDR1 SGHAT and CDR2 FQNNGV. The DNA for the CDR3 is TGTGCCAGCAGCTTCCCCCACACTGAAGCTTTCTTT. Amino acids: CASSFPHTEAFF.

This clonotype was counted between two and nine times. The V call is TRBV6-2 or TRBV6-3, the J call TRBJ1-2, with D possibly matching TRBD1 (5 bases). CDR3 length equals 15 residues. The germline V and J ends were trimmed by 3 bases and 4 bases, with 15 bases remaining between them. In germline, CDR1 is MNHEY, CDR2 SVGEGT. The CDR3 is CASSYGRGRIYGYTF. The CDR3 DNA is TGTGCCAGCAGTTATGGGAGGGGCCGTATCTATGGCTACACCTTC.

This clonotype has ten or more counts. The chain is built from TRBV7-2 and TRBJ2-5; 8 nucleotides agree with TRBD2. In germline, CDR1 is SGHTA, CDR2 FQGNSA. With 7 bases clipped from V and 5 bases from J, the junction kept 12 bases outside the gene matches. The CDR3 extends over 15 amino acids. The DNA for the CDR3 is TGTGCCAGCACCGTAACGGGGGGGGCTGTGGAGACCCAGTACTTC. Translated, it gives CASTVTGGAVETQYF.

This clonotype was observed many times. This chain connects TRBV2 to TRBJ2-1, with 14 positions matching TRBD2. Unmatched junction bases numbered 16, after V lost 11 bases and J lost 7 bases. Germline V gives CDR1 SNHLY, CDR2 FYNNEI. The CDR3 spans 17 residues. The CDR3 DNA follows: TGTGCCGGCTGGACTAGCGGGGGGTCAATCGCTTTGAATGAGCAGTTCTTC. Protein sequence: CAGWTSGGSIALNEQFF.